Shown below are 16 T cell receptor beta chains from a single sample sequenced in a study of PD-1 blockade in mismatch repair-deficient tumors. Produced via immunoSEQ multiplex PCR; TCRdb's table is partial and in-frame only. The sample has roughly 45,000 clones; around three quarters are singletons. The input for sequencing was PBMCs, taken before pembrolizumab treatment. These TCRs come from an adult with mismatch repair-deficient cancer.

About this clone: One end of the junction fails to match germline, which may point to a read error. This rearrangement joins TRBV7-7 to TRBJ2-5, with TRBD2 as a possible D gene (6 bases). This CDR3 region has 16 residues. Germline CDR1 and CDR2: SSHAT and FNYEAQ (reference sequence). The CDR3 region has the DNA TGTGCTAGCAGCTTAGGTTTAGTCGGGGGAAGTGAGACCCAGTACTTC. This codes for CASSLGLVGGSETQYF.

The chain links TRBV19 to TRBJ2-5; the D gene is possibly TRBD2 (6 bases). This CDR3 contains 15 residues. V lost 0 bases and J lost 5, with 13 bases in between. Germline V CDR1 and CDR2: LNHDA, SQIVND (reference sequence). Written as DNA, the CDR3 is TGTGCCAGTAGTATAGATGCGAGTGGAGGGGAGACCCAGTACTTC. It yields the protein CASSIDASGGETQYF.

The J gene is TRBJ2-3, the V gene TRBV9, with TRBD2 matching 8 bases. Unmatched junction bases numbered 5, after V lost 1 base and J lost 1 base. The CDR3 covers 16 residues. Germline lookup yields CDR1 SGDLS and CDR2 YYNGEE. CDR3 sequence (DNA): TGTGCCAGCAGCGTACAAGCGGGAGTGGGCACAGATACGCAGTATTTT. Its translation: CASSVQAGVGTDTQYF.

By proportion, this clone is medium-sized. The rearrangement links TRBV30 to TRBJ1-3; D is uncertain. The V gene lost 1 base and the J gene lost 1 base, with 8 bases spanning the gap. The CDR3 is made up of 14 amino acids. The germline gives CDR1 GTSNPN, CDR2 SVGIG (reference sequence). The CDR3 here is CAWSGTLSGNTIYF. The CDR3 DNA is TGTGCCTGGAGTGGGACTCTTTCTGGAAACACCATATATTTT.

In its sample, this clone was seen a few times. The gene calls are TRBV19 and TRBJ2-2, with D possibly TRBD2 on 5 matching bases. Germline CDR1 LNHDA, CDR2 SQIVND (reference sequence). Trimming cost V 6 bases and J 6 bases, with 14 bases left between them. This CDR3 is 14 amino acids long. CDR3 nucleotides: TGTGCCAGTAGAACTCCGGGAACGGCCGGGGAGCTGTTTTTT. Amino acids: CASRTPGTAGELFF.

This clone came up a few times. The chain is built from TRBV14 and TRBJ1-2, with D unclear. There are 13 residues in the CDR3. Trimming left V 1 base short and J 3 bases short, with 6 bases between. Germline V gene data show CDR1 as SGHDN and CDR2 as FVKESK. CDR3 protein: CASSQGQDYGYTF. DNA of the CDR3: TGTGCCAGCAGCCAAGGGCAGGACTATGGCTACACCTTC.

The chain employs TRBV5-4 and TRBJ2-1, with 8 nucleotides matching TRBD2. CDR1 and CDR2 from the germline V gene are SGHNT and YYREEE (reference sequence). The trim removed 2 bases at V and 0 bases at J, leaving 4 bases unmatched. The CDR3 is 16 amino acids. CDR3 amino acids: CASSLIAGFSYNEQFF. The DNA for the CDR3 is TGTGCCAGCAGCTTAATAGCGGGGTTCTCCTACAATGAGCAGTTCTTC.

The chain uses TRBV5-6 and TRBJ2-3, with 14 bases aligning to TRBD2. Germline V lookup: CDR1 SGHDT, CDR2 YYEEEE. J was trimmed by 5 bases and V by 4 bases; bases with no gene match: 6. CDR3 length: 16 residues. CDR3 in DNA: TGTGCCAGCAGCCCACGGACTAGCGGGAGGAAAGATACGCAGTATTTT. As protein: CASSPRTSGRKDTQYF.

The rearrangement joins TRBV7-2 to TRBJ2-7; 8 nucleotides match TRBD1. The V segment lost 4 bases and the J segment 2 bases; nucleotides outside the gene matches: 4. Germline lookup yields CDR1 SGHTA and CDR2 FQGNSA. The CDR3 totals 14 residues. The chain's CDR3 is CASSSGTGAYEQYF. In DNA form, the CDR3 reads TGTGCCAGCAGCTCCGGGACAGGTGCCTACGAGCAGTACTTC.

The CDR3 loop is CASGFGLDTDTQYF. For the CDR3, the DNA is TGTGCTAGTGGTTTCGGACTGGACACAGATACGCAGTATTTT. V is TRBV12-5 and J is TRBJ2-3, with D maybe TRBD2 (5 bases). Trimming left V 3 bases short and J 2 bases short, with 9 bases between. There are 14 residues in the CDR3. In germline, CDR1 is LGHNT, CDR2 FRNRAP.

The chain uses TRBV6-1 and TRBJ1-2; 7 bases are a match to TRBD1. Germline V CDR1 and CDR2: MNHNS, SASEGT. Trimming cost V 1 base and J 7 bases; bases outside gene matches: 6. The CDR3 is 14 amino acids. The CDR3 spells CASSEGGTAFGYTF. As DNA, the CDR3 is TGTGCCAGCAGTGAAGGAGGGACAGCCTTTGGCTACACCTTC.

This clone was seen only a few times. The CDR3 DNA follows: TGTGCCAGCAGTTTATTTGGGAGGTGGGATGAAAAACTGTTTTTT. Residues: CASSLFGRWDEKLFF. The rearrangement joins TRBV27 to TRBJ1-4; D gene ambiguous. The V end was cut by 1 base, the J end by 6 bases, with 12 bases between. CDR3 length: 15 residues. CDR1 and CDR2 from the germline V gene are MNHEY and SMNVEV (reference sequence).

The table lists this clone with a count of one. This chain uses TRBV5-6 with TRBJ1-2, with 8 bases fitting TRBD1. Germline lookup yields CDR1 SGHDT and CDR2 YYEEEE. The CDR3 is 15 residues long. V lost 4 bases, J lost 2 bases, and 7 bases stayed unmatched. For the CDR3, the DNA is TGTGCCAGCAGCCCCCGGGACAGGAGGAACTATGGCTACACCTTC. Residues: CASSPRDRRNYGYTF.

The gene calls are TRBV2 and TRBJ2-7; no clear D. Deletions cut 2 bases from V and 0 bases from J, with 8 bases between. This CDR3 region has 14 residues. CDR1 is SNHLY, CDR2 FYNNEI, per germline. CDR3 region: CASSERLVSYEQYF. The CDR3 nucleotides read TGTGCCAGCAGTGAACGACTCGTCTCCTACGAGCAGTACTTC.

The rearrangement links TRBV6-1 to TRBJ2-1, with unresolved D. Per the germline V gene, CDR1 is MNHNS and CDR2 is SASEGT. This CDR3 has 13 amino acids. V gave up 3 bases and J gave up 4 bases, with 7 bases separating them. The CDR3 protein is CASSEPSYNEQFF. In DNA form, the CDR3 reads TGTGCCAGCAGTGAGCCTAGTTACAATGAGCAGTTCTTC.

The V call is TRBV7-8, the J call TRBJ1-2; D may be TRBD1 (5 bases). Germline CDR1 reads SGHVS; CDR2 reads FQNEAQ. V was shortened by 3 bases and J by 5 bases, with 13 bases between the two germline ends. The CDR3 has 14 amino acids. CDR3 protein: CASSFLVGTYGYTF. The CDR3 DNA sequence: TGTGCCAGCAGCTTCCTCGTTGGGACTTATGGCTACACCTTC.